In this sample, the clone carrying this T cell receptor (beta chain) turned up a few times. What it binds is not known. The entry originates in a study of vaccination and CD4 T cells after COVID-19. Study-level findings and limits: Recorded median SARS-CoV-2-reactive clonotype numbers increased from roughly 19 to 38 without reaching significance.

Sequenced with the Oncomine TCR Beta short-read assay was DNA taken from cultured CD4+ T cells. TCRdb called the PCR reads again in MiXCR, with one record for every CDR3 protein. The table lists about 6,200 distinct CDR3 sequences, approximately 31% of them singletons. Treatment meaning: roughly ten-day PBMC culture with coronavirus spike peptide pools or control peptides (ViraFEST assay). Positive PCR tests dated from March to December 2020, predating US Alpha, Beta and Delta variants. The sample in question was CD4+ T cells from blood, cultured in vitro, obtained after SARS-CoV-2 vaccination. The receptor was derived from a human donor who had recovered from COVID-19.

CDR3 DNA sequence: TGTGCCAGCAGTAGAGCGGGAGGGCCTTTCAATGAGCAGTTCTTC. Protein sequence: CASSRAGGPFNEQFF. The V call is TRBV28, the J call TRBJ2-1, with TRBD2 matching over 10 bases. The V gene's germline CDR1 is MDHEN and CDR2 SYDVKM. The ends lost 5 bases at V and 6 bases at J; junction bases unmatched: 7. This CDR3 is built from 15 residues.